These 9 T cell receptor beta chains originate from one sample sequenced in a study of T-cell reconstitution after alpha-beta-depleted transplantation in children. TCRbeta library construction was performed incorporating unique molecular identifiers. A single record per CDR3 protein comes from TCRdb applying MiXCR to the PCR reads. The sample has roughly 490,000 distinct CDR3 sequences, roughly 10% seen once. This specimen was PBMCs, mostly from graft donor cells, taken 180 days after TCRalphabeta/CD19-depleted stem cell transplant. Source of these receptors: a female patient aged 2-10 years who had a stem cell transplant for aplastic anemia, so the T cells may come from the graft donor.

The chain employs TRBV15 and TRBJ2-7; D uncertain. The V gene's germline CDR1 is LNHNV and CDR2 YYDKDF (reference sequence). V was cut by 0 bases and J by 3 bases, with 12 bases left in between. The CDR3 spans 15 residues. CDR3 protein: CATSREESQDYEQYF. CDR3 nucleotides: TGTGCCACCAGCAGAGAGGAGTCCCAAGACTACGAGCAGTACTTC.

The chain has TRBV7-6 and TRBJ2-5, with a possible D match to TRBD2 (5 bases). Per the germline V gene, CDR1 is SGHVS and CDR2 is FNYEAQ. The CDR3 totals 14 residues. V was clipped by 1 base and J by 5 bases, with 11 bases between them. CDR3 residues: CASSLGFGEETQYF. The DNA of the CDR3 is TGTGCCAGCAGCTTAGGTTTCGGGGAGGAGACCCAGTACTTC.

CDR3 DNA sequence: TGTGCCACCAGTGCCCCCGAGGGGGTTCTGGGGGGAGGCTACACCTTC. Residues: CATSAPEGVLGGGYTF. The chain recombines TRBV24-1 with TRBJ1-2, with a tentative D call TRBD1 (6 bases). Deletions cut 5 bases from V and 8 bases from J, with 23 bases between. CDR3 length equals 16 residues. Per germline, CDR1 KGHDR and CDR2 SFDVKD.

The V gene is TRBV20-1, the J gene TRBJ2-7; 8 nucleotides line up with TRBD2. CDR1 DFQATT and CDR2 SNEGSKA come from the germline V gene (reference sequence). With V trimmed by 5 bases and J by 4 bases, 10 bases remained unmatched. This CDR3 contains 14 residues. DNA for the CDR3: TGCAGTGCTGGGGCCGGGACTAGAAGGTACGAGCAGTACTTC. Encoded protein: CSAGAGTRRYEQYF.

Many counts were recorded for this clonotype. This chain connects TRBV7-2 to TRBJ1-1; D unclear. In germline, CDR1 is SGHTA, CDR2 FQGNSA. The CDR3 loop spans 12 amino acids. The ends were cut back, 2 bases at V and 8 bases at J, with 9 bases in the middle. DNA of the CDR3: TGTGCCAGCAGCTTACAAGGGCCAGAAGCTTTCTTT. It is translated as CASSLQGPEAFF.

This clonotype was seen many times. DNA of the CDR3: TGTGCCAGCAGTCTCACCGGGACGGTAGGGAATTCACCCCTCCACTTT. Amino acids: CASSLTGTVGNSPLHF. The V and J genes are TRBV27 and TRBJ1-6, with TRBD1 as a possible D gene (5 bases). V lost 5 bases, J lost 7 bases, and 18 bases lay in between. The CDR3 is 16 amino acids. Germline V gene sequence: CDR1 MNHEY, CDR2 SMNVEV (reference sequence).

J is TRBJ2-7 and V is TRBV19; no clear D. CDR3 length equals 15 residues. Trimming removed 4 bases from V and 5 bases from J, with 18 bases in between. The germline CDR1 and CDR2 sequences are LNHDA and SQIVND (reference sequence). This CDR3 is CASSTMDGSPDEQYF. CDR3 DNA sequence: TGTGCCAGTAGTACCATGGACGGTTCTCCTGACGAGCAGTACTTC. The variable domain in full, with the rest retrieved from reference TRBV19 and TRBJ2-7, is DGGITQSPKYLFRKEGQNVTLSCEQNLNHDAMYWYRQDPGQGLRLIYYSQIVNDFQKGDIAEGYSVSREKKESFPLTVTSAQKNPTAFYLCASSTMDGSPDEQYFGPGTRLTVT.

The table lists this clonotype with a few counts. The CDR3, as DNA: TGCAGCCCAACTTACAATGAGCAGTTCTTC. It encodes CSPTYNEQFF. V and J are TRBV20-1 and TRBJ2-1, with no clear D. This CDR3 comprises 10 residues. Germline V lookup: CDR1 DFQATT, CDR2 SNEGSKA (reference sequence).

The chain recombines TRBV6-5 with TRBJ1-4; 7 bases match TRBD1. From germline, CDR1 is MNHEY and CDR2 SVGAGI. The CDR3 is 14 amino acids. The J segment lost 4 bases and the V segment lost 3 bases, leaving 2 bases of the junction unmatched. This CDR3 is CASSYQGVNEKLFF. The CDR3 nucleotides read TGTGCCAGCAGTTATCAGGGGGTTAATGAAAAACTGTTTTTT.